The 10 T cell receptor beta chains below were found in one sample sequenced in a study of shared clonotypes between healthy human individuals. Profiling relied on immunoSEQ multiplex PCR, and the TCRdb table lists in-frame clones only, not all of them. The table records about 2.3 million clones, over 85% of them present only once. The sample taken for sequencing was naive CD4+ T cells from PBMCs. Subset described: CD45RA+ positively selected. These receptor sequences come from a man between 18 and 35 years old in good health. Some clones in this sample may be carry-over from other donors' samples.

The J gene is TRBJ1-2, the V gene TRBV10-3; tentative D call: TRBD1 (6 bases). Germline V CDR1 and CDR2: ENHRY, SYGVKD. The CDR3 runs to 13 residues. V lost 3 bases and J 3 bases, leaving 8 bases between the germline ends. The CDR3 nucleotides are TGTGCCATCAGTGAAAAGGGGGACTATGGCTACACCTTC. Translated: CAISEKGDYGYTF.

As concerns this clone: Other nucleotide sequences from this sample produce the same CDR3. The chain joins TRBV5-1 to TRBJ2-7; perhaps TRBD1 as D (5 bases). There are 14 residues in the CDR3. CDR1 and CDR2 from the germline V gene are SGHRS and YFSETQ. Trimming took off 3 bases at V and 0 bases at J, with 10 bases between the two ends. The CDR3 coding sequence is TGCGCCAGCAGCTCCCAGGGAAGCTCCTACGAGCAGTACTTC. This translates into CASSSQGSSYEQYF.

This sequence joins TRBV29-1 and TRBJ1-2; D uncertain. The CDR3 contains 12 residues. Looked up from germline, CDR1 is SQVTM and CDR2 is ANQGSEA. V was pared by 6 bases and J by 10 bases, with 18 bases between. The CDR3, as DNA: TGCAGCGTAAGCCGGGATAAAAGCTACTACACCTTC. Amino acids: CSVSRDKSYYTF. The full variable domain, completed using reference TRBV29-1 and TRBJ1-2, is SAVISQKPSRDICQRGTSLTIQCQVDSQVTMMFWYRQQPGQSLTLIATANQGSEATYESGFVIDKFPISRPNLTFSTLTVSNMSPEDSSIYLCSVSRDKSYYTFGSGTRLTVV.

This clone was counted a single time. This chain links TRBV30 with TRBJ1-5; D perhaps matches TRBD1 (6 bases). This CDR3 spans 15 amino acids. Trimming stripped 1 base from V and 1 base from J, with 11 bases between. CDR1 is GTSNPN and CDR2 is SVGIG in the germline V gene (reference sequence). In nucleotides, the CDR3 is TGTGCCTGGAGTGCCAGGGGCGGAAGCAATCAGCCCCAGCATTTT. Its protein product is CAWSARGGSNQPQHF.

The chain joins TRBV19 to TRBJ2-2, with 15 bases lining up with TRBD2. V dropped 2 bases and J dropped 4; count of bases not matched to a gene: 8. This CDR3 has 19 residues. Germline V gene lookup returns CDR1 LNHDA and CDR2 SQIVND (reference sequence). The CDR3 protein is CASSIQGTSGRWITGELFF. CDR3 DNA sequence: TGTGCCAGTAGTATACAGGGGACTAGCGGGAGGTGGATCACCGGGGAGCTGTTTTTT.

This clone has only one observation. The genes are TRBV11-2 and TRBJ2-2, with 7 positions matching TRBD1. V lost 5 bases to trimming and J lost 6 bases; unmatched junction nucleotides: 12. The CDR3 is 16 amino acids. Looked up from germline, CDR1 is SGHAT and CDR2 is FQNNGV. CDR3 amino acids: CASSPSGTVVSGELFF. CDR3 in DNA: TGTGCCAGCAGCCCGTCCGGGACAGTGGTGTCCGGGGAGCTGTTTTTT.

This clone was found once. V and J are TRBV9 and TRBJ2-7; 12 bases align to TRBD2. The V and J ends lost 3 bases and 9 bases, in that order; junction bases with no gene match: 10. CDR3 length: 15 residues. Germline CDR1 SGDLS, CDR2 YYNGEE. CDR3 in amino acids: CASSGTGTSGFAQYF. Written as DNA, the CDR3 is TGTGCCAGCAGCGGAACCGGGACTAGCGGGTTCGCGCAGTACTTC.

V and J are TRBV28 and TRBJ1-2; 10 nucleotides match TRBD1. The CDR3 runs to 15 residues. Trimming took 6 bases from V and 4 from J; bases not matched to a gene: 8. Germline CDR1 MDHEN, CDR2 SYDVKM. The CDR3 region has the DNA TGTGCCAGCAGGGAACAGACAGGGGGCGTCTATGGCTACACCTTC. Encoded protein: CASREQTGGVYGYTF.

V gene TRBV6-1 combines with J gene TRBJ1-2; D uncertain. The length of the CDR3 is 13 residues. The V gene's germline CDR1 is MNHNS and CDR2 SASEGT. The V end lost 6 bases, the J end lost 4 bases, and 12 bases lay between the germline ends. Here the CDR3 reads CASSSGASYGYTF. Written as DNA, the CDR3 is TGTGCCAGCAGCTCGGGAGCCAGCTATGGCTACACCTTC.

This chain joins TRBV6-1 and TRBJ2-7, with D perhaps assigned TRBD1 or TRBD2 (5 bases each). The CDR3 contains 16 residues. CDR1 is MNHNS, CDR2 SASEGT, per germline. Trimming stripped 3 bases from V and 7 bases from J, with 22 bases between. CDR3 sequence reads: CASSDFPGTLGREQYF. The CDR3 bases are TGTGCCAGCAGTGATTTTCCCGGGACCTTAGGGCGGGAGCAGTACTTC.